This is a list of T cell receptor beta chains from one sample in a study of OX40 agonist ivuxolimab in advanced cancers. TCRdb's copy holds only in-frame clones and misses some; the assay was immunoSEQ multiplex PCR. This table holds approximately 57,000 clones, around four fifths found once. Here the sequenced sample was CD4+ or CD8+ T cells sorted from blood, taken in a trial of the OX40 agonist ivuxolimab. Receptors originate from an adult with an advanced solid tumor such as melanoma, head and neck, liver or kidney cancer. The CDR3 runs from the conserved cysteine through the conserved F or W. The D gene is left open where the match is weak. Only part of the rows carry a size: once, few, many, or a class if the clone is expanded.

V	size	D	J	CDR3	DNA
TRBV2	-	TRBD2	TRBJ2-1	CASSERSGGRSEQFF	TGTGCCAGCAGTGAGCGAAGCGGGGGCCGGAGTGAGCAGTTCTTC
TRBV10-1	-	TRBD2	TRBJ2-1	CASSQAGAESNEQFF	TGCGCCAGCAGTCAAGCGGGGGCAGAAAGCAATGAGCAGTTCTTC
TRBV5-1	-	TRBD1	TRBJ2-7	CASSFQGAHEQYF	TGCGCCAGCAGCTTCCAGGGGGCTCACGAGCAGTACTTC
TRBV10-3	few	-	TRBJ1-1	CAISESLGGNTEAFF	TGTGCCATCAGTGAGTCGCTTGGGGGGAACACTGAAGCTTTCTTT
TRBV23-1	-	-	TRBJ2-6	CASSPEGRGSGANVLTF	TGCGCCAGCAGTCCCGAAGGAAGGGGATCTGGGGCCAACGTCCTGACTTTC
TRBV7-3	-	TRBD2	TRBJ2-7	CASSLNGGGSYEQYF	TGTGCCAGCAGCTTAAACGGCGGGGGGTCCTACGAGCAGTACTTC
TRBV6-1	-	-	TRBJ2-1	CATLRGPSYNEQFF	TGTGCCACCCTGCGGGGGCCATCCTACAATGAGCAGTTCTTC
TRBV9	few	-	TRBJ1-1	CASSVRMNTEAFF	TGTGCCAGCAGCGTAAGGATGAACACTGAAGCTTTCTTT
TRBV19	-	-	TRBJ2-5	CASSPLVGTQYF	TGTGCCAGTAGCCCCCTAGTGGGGACCCAGTACTTC
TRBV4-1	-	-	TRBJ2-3	CASSQEETSTDTQYF	TGCGCCAGCAGCCAAGAAGAGACTAGCACAGATACGCAGTATTTT
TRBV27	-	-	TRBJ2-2	CASREARATGELFF	TGTGCCAGCAGGGAAGCTAGAGCCACCGGGGAGCTGTTTTTT
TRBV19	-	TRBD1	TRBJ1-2	CASTAITQGASIYGYTF	TGTGCCAGTACCGCCATCACACAGGGGGCAAGTATCTATGGCTACACCTTC
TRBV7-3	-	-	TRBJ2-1	CASSIGQNNEQFF	TGTGCCAGCAGCATTGGACAGAACAATGAGCAGTTCTTC
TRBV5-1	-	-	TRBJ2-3	CASSLEGGLPDTQYF	TGCGCCAGCAGCTTGGAGGGGGGGCTCCCAGATACGCAGTATTTT
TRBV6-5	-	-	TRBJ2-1	CASSYQGGRYNEQFF	TGTGCCAGCAGTTACCAGGGGGGGCGATACAATGAGCAGTTCTTC
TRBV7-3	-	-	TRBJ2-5	CASSDVPQETQYF	TGTGCCAGCAGCGACGTACCGCAAGAGACCCAGTACTTC
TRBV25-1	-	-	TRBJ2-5	CASSAPRFQETQYF	TGTGCCAGCAGTGCTCCCAGGTTCCAAGAGACCCAGTACTTC
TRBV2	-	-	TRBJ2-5	CASLRPGQETQYF	TGTGCCAGTCTTAGACCCGGCCAAGAGACCCAGTACTTC
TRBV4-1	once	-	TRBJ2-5	CASSQEGLVQETQYF	TGCGCCAGCAGCCAAGAGGGCCTGGTGCAAGAGACCCAGTACTTC
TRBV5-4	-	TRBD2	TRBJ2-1	CASSREPSGGAWTNNEQFF	TGTGCCAGCAGCCGAGAACCTAGCGGGGGGGCCTGGACTAACAATGAGCAGTTCTTC
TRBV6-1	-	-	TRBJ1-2	CASIPGRGGYGYTF	TGTGCCAGCATACCAGGGAGAGGAGGGTATGGCTACACCTTC
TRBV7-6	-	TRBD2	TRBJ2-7	CASSRSGGATEQYF	TGTGCCAGCAGCCGAAGCGGGGGGGCGACCGAGCAGTACTTC
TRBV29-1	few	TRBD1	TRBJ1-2	CSVQGAYGYTF	TGCAGCGTGCAGGGGGCCTATGGCTACACCTTC
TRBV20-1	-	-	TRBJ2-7	CSAKGGYEQYF	TGCAGTGCGAAGGGCGGGTACGAGCAGTACTTC
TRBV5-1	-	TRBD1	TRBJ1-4	CASSLTGGTNEKLFF	TGCGCCAGCAGCTTGACAGGGGGAACTAATGAAAAACTGTTTTTT
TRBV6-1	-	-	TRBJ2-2	CASSEQGRNTGELFF	TGTGCCAGCAGTGAGCAGGGGCGAAACACCGGGGAGCTGTTTTTT
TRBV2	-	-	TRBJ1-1	CASSVWGKNTEAFF	TGTGCCAGCAGTGTTTGGGGCAAGAACACTGAAGCTTTCTTT
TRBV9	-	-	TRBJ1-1	CASSVGWANTEAFF	TGTGCCAGCAGCGTAGGGTGGGCGAACACTGAAGCTTTCTTT
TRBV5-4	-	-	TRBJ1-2	CASSPGTSNYGYTF	TGTGCCAGCAGCCCCGGGACATCCAACTATGGCTACACCTTC
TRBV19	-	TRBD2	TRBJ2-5	CASSTGLAGGTQYF	TGTGCCAGTAGCACTGGACTAGCGGGGGGGACCCAGTACTTC